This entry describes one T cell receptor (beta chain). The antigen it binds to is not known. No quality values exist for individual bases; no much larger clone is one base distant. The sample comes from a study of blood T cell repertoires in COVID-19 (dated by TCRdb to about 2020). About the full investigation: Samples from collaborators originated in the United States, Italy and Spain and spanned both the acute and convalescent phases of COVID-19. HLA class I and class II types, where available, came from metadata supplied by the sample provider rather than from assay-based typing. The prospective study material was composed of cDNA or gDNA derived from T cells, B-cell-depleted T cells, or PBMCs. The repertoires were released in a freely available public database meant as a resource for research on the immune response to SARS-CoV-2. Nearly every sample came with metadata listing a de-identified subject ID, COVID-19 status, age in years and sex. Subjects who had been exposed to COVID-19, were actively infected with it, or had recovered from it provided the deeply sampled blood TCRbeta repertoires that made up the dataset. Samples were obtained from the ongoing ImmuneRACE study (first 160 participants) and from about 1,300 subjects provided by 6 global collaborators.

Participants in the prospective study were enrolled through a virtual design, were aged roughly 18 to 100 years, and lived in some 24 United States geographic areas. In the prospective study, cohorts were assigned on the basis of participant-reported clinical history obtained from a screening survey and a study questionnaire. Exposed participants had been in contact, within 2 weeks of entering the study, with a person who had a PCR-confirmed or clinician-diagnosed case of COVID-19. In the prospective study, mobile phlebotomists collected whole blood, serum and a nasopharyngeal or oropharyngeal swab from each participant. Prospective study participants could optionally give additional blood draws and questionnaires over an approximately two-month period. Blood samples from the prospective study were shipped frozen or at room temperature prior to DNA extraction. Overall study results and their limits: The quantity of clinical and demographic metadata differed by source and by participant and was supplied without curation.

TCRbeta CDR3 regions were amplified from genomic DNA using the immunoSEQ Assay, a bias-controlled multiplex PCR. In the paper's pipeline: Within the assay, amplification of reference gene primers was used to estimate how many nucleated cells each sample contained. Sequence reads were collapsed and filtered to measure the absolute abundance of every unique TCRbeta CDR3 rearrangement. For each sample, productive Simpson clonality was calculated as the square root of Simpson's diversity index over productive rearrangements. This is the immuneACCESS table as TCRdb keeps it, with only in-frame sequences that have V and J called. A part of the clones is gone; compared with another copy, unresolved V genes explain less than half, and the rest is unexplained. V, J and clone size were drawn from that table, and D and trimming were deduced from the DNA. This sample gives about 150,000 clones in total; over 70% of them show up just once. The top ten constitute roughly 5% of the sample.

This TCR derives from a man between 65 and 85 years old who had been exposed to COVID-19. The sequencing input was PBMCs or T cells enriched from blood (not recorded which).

The CDR3 reads CASSSSRGNSPLHF. The bases read TGTGCCAGCAGCTCCTCTAGGGGGAATTCACCCCTCCACTTT. The chain is made from TRBV13 and TRBJ1-6, with a weak D call of TRBD1 (6 bases match). Measured from the cysteine to the phenylalanine, the CDR3 is 14 residues long. The read is trimmed to its CDR3 DNA, 42 bases read in frame from base 1. CDR1 and CDR2, per the germline V gene (reference sequence), are PRHDT and FYEKMQ. V and J lose 4 bases and 7 bases, and a span of 11 bases separates them. This CDR3, with the reference TRBV13 and TRBJ1-6 proteins standing in past its ends, gives the full variable domain AAGVIQSPRHLIKEKRETATLKCYPIPRHDTVYWYQQGPGQDPQFLISFYEKMQSDKGSIPDRFSAQQFSDYHSELNMSSLELGDSALYFCASSSSRGNSPLHFGNGTRLTVT.